A few counts support the clone carrying this T cell receptor (beta chain). The antigen is not known. The data were taken from a study of STAT5B mutations in CD4+ large granular lymphocyte leukemia. Study-level findings and limits: TRBV06-family usage was enriched in top patient clones (8/27) versus controls (2/35).

Only in-frame clones appear in the TCRdb table, and some are missing; sequencing was by immunoSEQ multiplex PCR. The top ten clones hold approximately 3.5% of a sample with roughly 30,000 clones, nearly 90% of them seen once. Germline loops: CDR1 SSHAT, CDR2 FNYEAQ (reference sequence). Losses at the gene ends were 2 bases for V and 10 bases for J; bases not matched to a gene: 7. The CDR3 totals 14 residues. The material sequenced was CD4+ T cells from blood buffy coats. This chain links TRBV7-7 with TRBJ2-1, with TRBD2 matching over 8 bases. The TCR sequence derives from a human donor in good health. CDR3 sequence: CASSLTGLGAEQFF. The CDR3 DNA reads TGTGCCAGCAGCTTAACGGGACTAGGTGCCGAGCAGTTCTTC. The full variable domain, rest sourced from reference TRBV7-7 and TRBJ2-1, is GAGVSQSPRYKVTKRGQDVTLRCDPISSHATLYWYQQALGQGPEFLTYFNYEAQPDKSGLPSDRFSAERPEGSISTLTIQRTEQRDSAMYRCASSLTGLGAEQFFGPGTRLTVL.